This TCR beta chain emerged from a study of blood T cell repertoires in COVID-19. TCRdb's copy holds only in-frame clones and misses some; the assay was immunoSEQ multiplex PCR. The sample holds around 200,000 clones; about 88% are singletons and the top ten take 1.5% to 2%. The length of the CDR3 is 17 residues. The ends were cut back, 6 bases at V and 0 bases at J, with 17 bases in the middle. Germline V lookup: CDR1 MDHEN, CDR2 SYDVKM. The TCR comes from a young man with active or convalescent COVID-19. The chain has TRBV28 and TRBJ2-2; tentatively, D is TRBD1 (6 bases). Sequencing input: peripheral blood. The CDR3 coding sequence is TGTGCCAGCAGCCCTACGATAGGGGGTACGAACACCGGGGAGCTGTTTTTT. Protein sequence: CASSPTIGGTNTGELFF.